A selection of T cell receptor beta chains follows, all from one sample in a study of patients and donors after allogeneic stem cell transplantation. One entry per CDR3 protein, called by TCRdb with MiXCR from the RT-PCR reads. The sample has roughly 190,000 distinct CDR3 sequences, about 40% seen once. Sequences were obtained from blood, either unsorted or a sorted T cell fraction (not recorded which). The receptors were gathered from a human donor who was either an allogeneic HSCT recipient or a stem cell or donor lymphocyte infusion donor (not recorded which). It is not recorded whose cells these are; they may come from a transplant donor. Both conserved end residues are part of each CDR3. Fields, in order: V gene, CDR3 length, clone size, D gene, J gene, CDR3 DNA, CDR3 protein. A D gene is named only where the DNA matches it firmly. The size field is filled for only some rows; it gives once, few, many or a size class.

>TRBV12-3/TRBV12-4|13|.|.|TRBJ1-1
TGTGCCAGCAGTACCCCAGTGTTGACTGAAGCTTTCTTT
CASSTPVLTEAFF
>TRBV20-1|17|.|.|TRBJ1-5
TGCAGTGCTCGGCTTGGACGGCGATTTTATAGCAATCAGCCCCAGCATTTT
CSARLGRRFYSNQPQHF
>TRBV7-2|17|.|.|TRBJ2-2
TGTGCCAGCAGCTTAGAGTGGCTAGCAGCCAACACCGGGGAGCTGTTTTTT
CASSLEWLAANTGELFF
>TRBV6-5|15|.|.|TRBJ2-6
TGTGCCAGCAGTTACGACAGGTATGGGGCCAACGTCCTGACTTTC
CASSYDRYGANVLTF
>TRBV28|15|.|.|TRBJ2-3
TGTGCCAGCGGCACGGAAGGGATAGTCACAGATACGCAGTATTTT
CASGTEGIVTDTQYF
>TRBV5-6|15|.|TRBD1|TRBJ1-1
TGTGCCAGCAGCTTGGAACAGGGGGCAGGGACTGAAGCTTTCTTT
CASSLEQGAGTEAFF
>TRBV11-2|15|.|.|TRBJ2-3
TGTGCCAGCAGCCCACTCCGAGGATCACAGATAACGCAGTATTTT
CASSPLRGSQITQYF
>TRBV9|17|.|TRBD1|TRBJ1-1
TGTGCCAGCAGCCCCTCGGGACAGGGGGCCGCAAGCACTGAAGCTTTCTTT
CASSPSGQGAASTEAFF
>TRBV20-1|14|.|TRBD1|TRBJ1-1
TGCAGTGCTCTGGACAGGGGGATGAACACTGAAGCTTTCTTT
CSALDRGMNTEAFF
>TRBV2|15|.|.|TRBJ2-2
TGTGCCAGCAGTGAGCAGGACACCAACACCGGGGAGCTGTTTTTT
CASSEQDTNTGELFF
>TRBV5-6|17|few|.|TRBJ1-3
TGTGCCAGCAGCGAGATCTCCCGAAGCCCCACCGGAAACACCATATATTTT
CASSEISRSPTGNTIYF
>TRBV7-2|13|.|.|TRBJ1-5
TGTGCCAGCAGCGGGGGGGGTAGGCAGCCCCAGCATTTT
CASSGGGRQPQHF
>TRBV5-1|13|few|TRBD2|TRBJ2-7
TGCGCCAGCGGGGGGGATACTGGCTACGAGCAGTACTTC
CASGGDTGYEQYF
>TRBV5-1|14|few|TRBD1|TRBJ1-4
TGCGCCAGCAGCTTGGTGGGACAGTATGAAAAACTGTTTTTT
CASSLVGQYEKLFF
>TRBV6-2/TRBV6-3|14|.|.|TRBJ1-5
TGTGCCAGCAGTTATTTCGCAGAGAATCAGCCCCAGCATTTT
CASSYFAENQPQHF
>TRBV27|13|few|.|TRBJ1-6
TGTGCCAGCAGTTTCTCCTATAATTCACCCCTCCACTTT
CASSFSYNSPLHF
>TRBV29-1|12|few|TRBD1|TRBJ2-5
TGCAGCGTTGGGCAGGGGGTAGAGACCCAGTACTTC
CSVGQGVETQYF
>TRBV6-2/TRBV6-3|13|.|.|TRBJ1-5
TGTGCCAGCAGTTTCCAGGGCGGACAGCCCCAGCATTTT
CASSFQGGQPQHF
>TRBV4-2|13|.|.|TRBJ1-1
TGTGCCAGCAGCCAACCCGAAACGAGCACAGCTTTCTTT
CASSQPETSTAFF
>TRBV6-2/TRBV6-3|15|.|TRBD2|TRBJ2-5
TGTGCCAGCAGGCCTAGCGGGAGGGAACAAGAGACCCAGTACTTC
CASRPSGREQETQYF
>TRBV12-3/TRBV12-4|14|.|.|TRBJ2-1
TGTGCCAGCGCCTCCTGGGGCCGGGACAATGAGCAGTTCTTC
CASASWGRDNEQFF
>TRBV12-3/TRBV12-4|17|.|.|TRBJ1-1
TGTGCCAGCAGTCAAGAACAGGTTTTTATCGGGGTCACTGAAGCTTTCTTT
CASSQEQVFIGVTEAFF
>TRBV13|16|.|.|TRBJ2-1
TGTGCCAGCAGCATCAGTCCTGGTTTCTCCTACAATGAGCAGTTCTTC
CASSISPGFSYNEQFF
>TRBV7-9|15|.|.|TRBJ2-3
TGTGCCAGCAGCTTATACCCCCAACCCGCCGATACGCAGTATTTT
CASSLYPQPADTQYF
>TRBV7-8|15|.|TRBD2|TRBJ2-5
TGTGCCAGCAGCTTCGCCGGGACTAGACAAGAGACCCAGTACTTC
CASSFAGTRQETQYF
>TRBV7-8|13|few|.|TRBJ1-2
TGTGCCAGCAGCTTAGCGCCATCGTATGGCTACACCTTC
CASSLAPSYGYTF
>TRBV3-1|14|.|.|TRBJ2-5
TGTGCCAGCAGCCAAGAATACCCACAAGAGACCCAGTACTTC
CASSQEYPQETQYF
>TRBV2|16|.|.|TRBJ1-1
TGTGCCAGCAAATTCCTTCCCCGGAACGGGCAACCTGAAGCTTTCTTT
CASKFLPRNGQPEAFF
>TRBV5-6|13|.|TRBD2|TRBJ2-1
TGTGCCAGCAGCCCAGGGACTAGCGGGGGCCTGTTCTTC
CASSPGTSGGLFF
>TRBV5-1|17|.|TRBD2|TRBJ2-1
TGCGCCAGCAGCTTTTCAGGGACTAGCGGGACTTACAATGAGCAGTTCTTC
CASSFSGTSGTYNEQFF
>TRBV15|16|few|.|TRBJ2-1
TGTGCCACCAGCAAAGCACCCAGGACTTTCCAGAATGAGCAGTTCTTC
CATSKAPRTFQNEQFF
>TRBV4-2|15|few|.|TRBJ1-5
TGTGCCAGCAGCCAAGATAACCACATTAATCAGCCCCAGCATTTT
CASSQDNHINQPQHF
>TRBV25-1|16|.|TRBD1|TRBJ1-1
TGTGCCAGCAGTGATGACTCCGGGACAGGGGACACTGAAGCTTTCTTT
CASSDDSGTGDTEAFF
>TRBV12-3/TRBV12-4|16|.|.|TRBJ2-1
TGTGCCAGCAGTCCCCGGGACACAAGCTCCTACAATGAGCAGTTCTTC
CASSPRDTSSYNEQFF
>TRBV7-2|15|.|TRBD1|TRBJ1-4
TGTGCCAGCAGCTCGCAGGGGGTAGATAATGAAAAACTGTTTTTT
CASSSQGVDNEKLFF
>TRBV4-1|17|.|.|TRBJ2-1
TGCGCCAGCAGCCAAGAACGTACTCGACTTTCCTACAATGAGCAGTTCTTC
CASSQERTRLSYNEQFF
>TRBV11-2|14|.|.|TRBJ1-1
TGTGCCAGCAGCTCTGGACGGGGGAACACTGAAGCTTTCTTT
CASSSGRGNTEAFF
>TRBV4-3|15|.|.|TRBJ1-1
TGCGCCAGCAGCCAAGGCAGGTTCTCTGGCACTGAAGCTTTCTTT
CASSQGRFSGTEAFF
>TRBV6-5|16|.|TRBD1|TRBJ2-1
TGTGCCAGCAGTTTAGGGGGCGGGTACACCTACAATGAGCAGTTCTTC
CASSLGGGYTYNEQFF
>TRBV12-3/TRBV12-4|13|.|.|TRBJ1-1
TGTGCCAGCAGTTTTGGGGAGTACACTGAAGCTTTCTTT
CASSFGEYTEAFF
>TRBV6-5|14|many|.|TRBJ1-1
TGTGCCAGCAGTCTTCGTGGGGGCATCACTGAAGCTTTCTTT
CASSLRGGITEAFF
>TRBV20-1|15|few|TRBD2|TRBJ2-3
TGCAGTGCTAGGCCTAGCGGGTCCCGCACAGATACGCAGTATTTT
CSARPSGSRTDTQYF
>TRBV3-1|12|.|.|TRBJ2-1
TGTGCCAGCAGCCAAGTCGCTTCTGAGCAGTTCTTC
CASSQVASEQFF
>TRBV5-1|13|few|.|TRBJ2-5
TGCGCCAGCAGCTTCGCCCGTGAGGAGACCCAGTACTTC
CASSFAREETQYF
>TRBV25-1|14|.|TRBD1|TRBJ2-2
TGTGCCAGCAGTGACACAGGGGTCCGGGGGGAGCTGTTTTTT
CASSDTGVRGELFF
>TRBV7-6|14|few|.|TRBJ1-2
TGTGCCAGCAGCTCCCGGTATAGGGGTCATGGCTACACCTTC
CASSSRYRGHGYTF
>TRBV19|13|.|.|TRBJ2-7
TGTGCCAGTAGTATGGCCAGGGGCGACGAGCAGTACTTC
CASSMARGDEQYF